This TCR beta chain is from a study of CD8 T cells in ankylosing spondylitis. Study-wide points: Disease-linked clones were CD8+ and relatively rare in peripheral blood. Seemingly characteristic of ankylosing spondylitis blood was a TCR beta motif consisting of eight highly homologous variants. In synovial fluid and blood from reactive arthritis, some motif variants were previously reported.

Quantitative 5'-RACE with molecular barcodes produced the TCR beta libraries. TCRdb itself ran the 5' RACE reads through MiXCR, one entry per CDR3 protein. The sample consists of a few hundred thousand distinct CDR3 sequences, less than 25% of them appearing once. CDR3 length equals 15 residues. The V end lost 1 base, the J end lost 1 base, and 11 bases lay between the germline ends. CDR1 is LGHNT, CDR2 FRNRAP, per germline. This clonotype showed up just a few times. Its specificity is unknown. The TCR was taken from a female donor with ankylosing spondylitis or in good health (not recorded which). The chain links TRBV12-5 to TRBJ2-7, with D perhaps TRBD2 (5 bases). Material for sequencing was blood, either unsorted or a sorted T cell fraction (not recorded which). As DNA, the CDR3 is TGTGCTAGTGGTTTGGGGGAACTAGTTTCCTACGAGCAGTACTTC. Translated, it gives CASGLGELVSYEQYF.